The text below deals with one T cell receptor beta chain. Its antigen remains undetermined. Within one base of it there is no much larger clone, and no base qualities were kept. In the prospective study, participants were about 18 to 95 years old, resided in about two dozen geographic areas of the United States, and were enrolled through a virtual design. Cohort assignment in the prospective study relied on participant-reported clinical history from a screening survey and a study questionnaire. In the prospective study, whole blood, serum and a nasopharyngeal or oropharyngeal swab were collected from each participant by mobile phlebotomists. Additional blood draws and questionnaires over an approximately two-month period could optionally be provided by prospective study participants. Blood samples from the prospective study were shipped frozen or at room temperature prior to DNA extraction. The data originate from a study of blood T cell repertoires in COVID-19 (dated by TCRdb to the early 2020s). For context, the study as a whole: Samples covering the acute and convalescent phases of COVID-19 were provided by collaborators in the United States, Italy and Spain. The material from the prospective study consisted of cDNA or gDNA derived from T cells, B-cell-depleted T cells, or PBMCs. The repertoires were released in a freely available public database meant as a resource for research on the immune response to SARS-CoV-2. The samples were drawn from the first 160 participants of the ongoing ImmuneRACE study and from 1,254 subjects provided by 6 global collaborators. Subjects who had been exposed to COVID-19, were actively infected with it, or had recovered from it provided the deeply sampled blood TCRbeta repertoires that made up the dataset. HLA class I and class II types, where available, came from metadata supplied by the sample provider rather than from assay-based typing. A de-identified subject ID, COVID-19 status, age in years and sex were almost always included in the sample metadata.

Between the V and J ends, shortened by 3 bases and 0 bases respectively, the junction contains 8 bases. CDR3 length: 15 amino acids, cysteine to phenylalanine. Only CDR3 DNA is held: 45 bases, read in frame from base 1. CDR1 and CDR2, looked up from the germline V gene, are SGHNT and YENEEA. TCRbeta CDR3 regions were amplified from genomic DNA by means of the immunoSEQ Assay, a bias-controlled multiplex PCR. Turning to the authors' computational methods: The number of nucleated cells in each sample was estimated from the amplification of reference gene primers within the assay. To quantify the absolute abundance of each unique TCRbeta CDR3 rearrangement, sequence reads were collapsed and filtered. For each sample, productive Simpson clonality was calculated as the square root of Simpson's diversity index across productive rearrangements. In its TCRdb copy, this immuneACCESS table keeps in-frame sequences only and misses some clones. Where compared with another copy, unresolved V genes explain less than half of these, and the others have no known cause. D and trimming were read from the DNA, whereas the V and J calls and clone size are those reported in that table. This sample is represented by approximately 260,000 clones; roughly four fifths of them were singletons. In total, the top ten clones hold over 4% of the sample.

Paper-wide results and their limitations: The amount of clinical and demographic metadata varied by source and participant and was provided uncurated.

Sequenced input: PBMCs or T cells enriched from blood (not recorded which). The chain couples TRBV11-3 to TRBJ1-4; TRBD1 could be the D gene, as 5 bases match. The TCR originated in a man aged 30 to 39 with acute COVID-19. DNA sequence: TGTGCCAGCAGCTTGGGGCCTACAACTAATGAAAAACTGTTTTTT. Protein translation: CASSLGPTTNEKLFF.